This entry concerns a single T cell receptor (beta chain). These data are taken from a study of T cells after yellow fever vaccination. CDR3 length equals 17 residues. The V gene's germline CDR1 is SGDLS and CDR2 YYNGEE. The V segment lost 2 bases and the J segment 0 bases; nucleotides outside the gene matches: 7. TCRdb re-called the 5' RACE reads with MiXCR, one entry per CDR3 protein. In the table there are 350,000 to 550,000 distinct CDR3 sequences, roughly a sixth of which are singletons. The rearrangement uses TRBV9 and TRBJ2-1; 8 bases fit TRBD1. Sample: PBMCs, taken before the yellow fever booster vaccination. The receptor's source is a man aged 18 to 30 who received the YFV17D yellow fever vaccine. CDR3 nucleotide sequence: TGTGCCAGCAGCGTCGGGACAGGAGCTAGCTCCTACAATGAGCAGTTCTTC. It is translated as CASSVGTGASSYNEQFF.